Detailed here is one T cell receptor (beta chain). This clonotype was seen only a few times. The antigen this receptor binds is unknown. Base qualities are missing; no much larger clone stands one base away. This record comes from a study of T cells in Graves' hyperthyroidism and ophthalmopathy (dated by TCRdb to between 2019 and 2020). For context, the study as a whole: Peripheral blood samples were taken at the time of initial diagnosis, prior to any treatment. Prospective prediction of ophthalmopathy was tested in an independent validation cohort consisting of fewer than 20 hyperthyroidism patients and some 15 patients who later progressed to ophthalmopathy. The study also compared thyroid tissue and blood T-cell repertoires from roughly six Graves' hyperthyroidism patients. TCR V-J signatures able to tell the groups apart were searched for in a discovery cohort of 90 to 100 patients, of whom fewer than 45 had Graves' ophthalmopathy and 57 had stable Graves' hyperthyroidism. The paper reports TCR Vbeta CDR3 sequencing of roughly 140 peripheral blood samples: approximately 41 ophthalmopathy, under 80 hyperthyroidism and 17 progressor patients. Following sampling, methimazole starting at 30 mg daily was given to hyperthyroidism patients, and high-dose intravenous methylprednisolone was given to ophthalmopathy patients. For training and testing, the 100 or so patients in the discovery cohort were randomly divided in a 7:3 ratio. Paper-wide results and their limitations: A 13 V-J signature model separated ophthalmopathy from stable hyperthyroidism, with approximately 86% sensitivity and roughly 81% specificity in cross-validation and 80%/75% in testing. In validation, progression to ophthalmopathy was predicted by the model with 55% to 71% sensitivity and just over 72% specificity, a median of roughly six months before onset. Sample size was not statistically predetermined, and investigators were not blinded to group allocation. Most expanded thyroid clonotypes (frequency above 0.001) were also found in blood, which suggests that blood repertoires may mirror thyroid immune responses.

The trim is 5 bases for V and 5 bases for J, with a gap of 13 bases between the germline ends. For CDR1 and CDR2, the germline V gene lists MDHEN and SYDVKM. The CDR3 measures 13 amino acids from cysteine to phenylalanine. Of the read, only the CDR3 DNA is kept; its 39 bases are in frame from base 1. Hyperthyroidism patients were newly diagnosed, had a disease duration of under 2 months, and were aged 18 to 65 years. Exclusion was applied to patients with uncontrolled infections, other autoimmune diseases, pregnancy or lactation. Diagnoses were based on clinical symptoms, serum thyroxine and TRAb, thyroid ultrasound and orbital computed tomography. For progressor patients, blood was drawn at the first diagnosis of hyperthyroidism, before any ophthalmopathy symptoms had appeared. Ficoll-Paque density gradient centrifugation was used to isolate PBMCs from 10 ml of fresh peripheral blood. Progressor patients were defined as those initially diagnosed with Graves' hyperthyroidism in whom ophthalmopathy developed during follow-up. Trizol reagent was used to extract total RNA, and RNA quality was then checked on an Agilent 2100 Bioanalyzer.

TCR beta CDR3 regions were amplified from RNA transcripts. The first round of RT-PCR for the TCR CDR3 was performed with the HTBI primer set and the Qiagen OneStep RT-PCR kit. Libraries were constructed in a second round of multiplex PCR, after which size selection and purification were carried out. The libraries were sequenced on an Illumina HiSeq2000 using paired-end 100 bp reads. The authors' pipeline ran thus. SOAPnuke was used to process the raw data, with reads discarded if the reads contained adapters or uncalled bases, had a mean Phred below 15, or lacked an exact constant-primer or identifier match. High-quality paired reads were merged with COPE v1.2.5, and unique nucleotide sequences were defined as clonotypes. MiTCR v1.1 was used to align the clonotypes against IMGT TRBV, TRBD and TRBJ reference segments. The analysis was restricted to V-J combinations with a frequency above 0.0001, which together covered approximately 99% of the repertoires. The TCS score was defined as the ratio of F50 (clonal expansion) to E x V (chaos), calculated using BLOSUM62-based TCRdist between CDR3 peptides within each V-J. Welch's t-statistics and random forest reduced fewer than 550 V-J features to 13, which were used in a naive Bayes classifier (R e1071). Using fastp at Q25 and MiXCR, TCRdb reprocessed the public reads and kept productive beta chains. One record per CDR3 amino acid sequence lists the most common genes and DNA. It is TCRdb's table, rather than the study itself, that gives the V and J calls and clone size. This sample lists under 200,000 distinct CDR3 sequences; less than 10% were detected once. The top ten constitute more than 20% of the sample.

Rearrangement joined TRBV28 to TRBJ2-7, with no confident D gene call. The receptor comes from a woman aged 18-35 years with Graves' hyperthyroidism that later progressed to Graves' ophthalmopathy. Sequences were obtained from blood. The nucleotides are TGTGCCAGCAGTCAGCAGCCCCAGGACGAGCAGTACTTC. It translates to CASSQQPQDEQYF.